This TCR beta chain was sequenced during a study of blood T cell repertoires in COVID-19. At the level of the study: The origin of the acute and convalescent COVID-19 samples was the United States, Italy and Spain. T cells, B-cell-depleted T cells, or PBMCs supplied cDNA or gDNA.

Points on this clone: This sample also contains other DNA sequences that code for the same CDR3.

Seattle's cohort entered during active infection and was followed longitudinally. Authors' analysis steps: Estimates of nucleated cell counts were drawn from the amplification of reference gene primers. Generated by immunoSEQ multiplex PCR, the TCRdb table keeps only in-frame clones and is missing some. V, J and clone size are taken as reported in that table, and D and trimming were inferred from the DNA itself. The profile shows roughly 240,000 clones, about 84% of them singletons. In germline, CDR1 is SGHAT, CDR2 FQNNGV. CDR3 length equals 12 residues. The V and J ends lost 1 base and 3 bases respectively, with 4 bases between them.

The specimen sequenced was peripheral blood. The clonotype originates from a woman older than 75 with COVID-19, enrolled during active disease. The chain joins TRBV11-2 to TRBJ2-7; D is ambiguous. In DNA form, the CDR3 reads TGTGCCAGCAGCTTAGCGGGCTACGAGCAGTACGTC. As protein: CASSLAGYEQYV.